This entry lists 7 T cell receptor beta chains sequenced from one sample in a study of cytomegalovirus exposure and HLA in healthy donors. The PCR had 60 Vbeta and 13 Jbeta primers. Here immunoSEQ multiplex PCR was the method, and the copy in TCRdb shows in-frame clones only, minus some. The sample shows 150,000 to 200,000 clones, over 60% of them seen only once. The sample consisted of PBMCs. These receptors were collected from a woman in her twenties or thirties in good health and CMV-seronegative.

The chain is built from TRBV18 and TRBJ1-1; no reliable D call. V lost 6 bases to trimming and J lost 6 bases, with 20 bases between them. Per the germline V gene, CDR1 is KGHSH and CDR2 is LQKENI. The CDR3 length is 15 residues. The CDR3 spells CASSQPPGVHAEAFF. CDR3 coding DNA: TGTGCCAGCTCCCAACCCCCCGGGGTACACGCTGAAGCTTTCTTT.

CDR3 region: CASSFFPGELFF. As DNA, the CDR3 is TGTGCCAGCAGCTTCTTCCCCGGGGAGCTGTTTTTT. This chain links TRBV7-8 with TRBJ2-2, with unresolved D. This CDR3 is 12 amino acids long. V lost 3 bases and J 6 bases, leaving 5 bases between the germline ends. The germline V gene encodes CDR1 SGHVS and CDR2 FQNEAQ.

The chain uses TRBV15 and TRBJ1-2; D might be TRBD1 (5 bases). V was shortened by 0 bases and J by 5 bases, with 13 bases between the two germline ends. CDR3 length: 15 residues. Looked up from germline, CDR1 is LNHNV and CDR2 is YYDKDF (reference sequence). CDR3 residues: CATSRDQQAGYGYTF. In nucleotides, the CDR3 is TGTGCCACCAGCAGAGATCAACAGGCTGGGTATGGCTACACCTTC.

V is TRBV5-6 and J is TRBJ2-3; a weak D match, TRBD2 (5 bases). Germline V lookup: CDR1 SGHDT, CDR2 YYEEEE. The ends were cut back, 0 bases at V and 15 bases at J, with 26 bases in the middle. The CDR3 is 16 amino acids. This CDR3 reads CASSLERTRPWVDFYF. The CDR3 nucleotides are TGTGCCAGCAGCTTGGAGCGGACCCGACCTTGGGTAGATTTCTATTTT.

Here the CDR3 reads CASSFTSGDYNEQFF. CDR3 in DNA: TGTGCCAGCAGCTTTACTAGCGGGGACTACAATGAGCAGTTCTTC. The genes are TRBV7-3 and TRBJ2-1; TRBD2 agrees at 10 bases. V shed 3 bases, J shed 3 bases, and the junction held 2 bases outside the gene matches. The CDR3 has 15 residues. CDR1 and CDR2 from the germline V gene are SGHTA and FQGTGA.

This chain joins TRBV9 and TRBJ1-5, with 7 bases matching TRBD1. J was trimmed by 3 bases and V by 4 bases; bases with no gene match: 7. The CDR3 runs to 15 residues. The germline V gene encodes CDR1 SGDLS and CDR2 YYNGEE. CDR3 in amino acids: CASSPGTAHNQPQHF. For the CDR3, the DNA is TGTGCCAGCAGCCCAGGGACAGCCCACAATCAGCCCCAGCATTTT.

The CDR3 bases are TGTGCCAGCAGCCAAGGGACAGGGGGTGAGCAGTACTTC. It specifies CASSQGTGGEQYF. The chain carries TRBV14 and TRBJ2-7, with 10 bases lining up with TRBD1. J lost 7 bases, V lost 1 base, and 1 base had no gene match. CDR1 is SGHDN, CDR2 FVKESK, per germline. There are 13 residues in the CDR3.